One sample yielded the 5 T cell receptor beta chains listed below, sequenced in a study of blood T cell repertoires in COVID-19. Libraries were prepared by immunoSEQ multiplex PCR; TCRdb keeps only in-frame clonotypes and omits some of them. The sample shows about 300,000 clones, approximately 82% of them seen only once. Material: peripheral blood. Source of these receptors: a woman in her fifties or sixties with acute or convalescent COVID-19.

The chain joins TRBV2 to TRBJ1-1; D is perhaps TRBD1 (6 bases). The CDR3 loop spans 14 amino acids. With 4 bases removed from V and 0 bases from J, the gap between germline ends came to 9 bases. CDR1 is SNHLY and CDR2 is FYNNEI in the germline V gene. The CDR3 DNA sequence: TGTGCCAGCAGTGTAACAGGGATGAACACTGAAGCTTTCTTT. This translates into CASSVTGMNTEAFF.

The chain links TRBV6-5 to TRBJ2-2; 9 bases map to TRBD1. In germline, CDR1 is MNHEY, CDR2 SVGAGI. There are 15 residues in the CDR3. The J segment lost 7 bases and the V segment lost 6 bases, leaving 9 bases of the junction unmatched. CDR3 amino acids: CASRPVTGGNGELFF. The DNA for the CDR3 is TGTGCCAGCAGGCCCGTCACAGGGGGCAACGGGGAGCTGTTTTTT.

This chain joins TRBV24-1 and TRBJ1-1; 8 bases line up with TRBD1. This CDR3 has 13 residues. The germline CDR1 and CDR2 sequences are KGHDR and SFDVKD. Trimming cost V 10 bases and J 5 bases; bases outside gene matches: 8. CDR3 sequence (DNA): TGTGCCACGACCGGGACAGGTAGTACTGAAGCTTTCTTT. Protein: CATTGTGSTEAFF.

The chain links TRBV6-1 to TRBJ1-5; TRBD1 is a possible D gene (6 bases). Trimming removed 3 bases from V and 5 bases from J, with 8 bases in between. The germline gives CDR1 MNHNS, CDR2 SASEGT. This CDR3 is built from 13 residues. CDR3 in amino acids: CASSEDSYQPQHF. Here the CDR3 DNA reads TGTGCCAGCAGTGAGGACAGTTATCAGCCCCAGCATTTT.

The rearrangement uses TRBV4-3 and TRBJ2-3; possibly TRBD1 for D (5 bases). CDR1 and CDR2 (germline): LGHNA, YSLEER. There are 14 residues in the CDR3. Trimming shortened V by 0 bases and J by 4 bases, and 8 bases separated the two germline ends. This chain's CDR3 is CASSQDGAADTQYF. The DNA for the CDR3 is TGCGCCAGCAGCCAAGATGGGGCGGCAGATACGCAGTATTTT.